Listed below are T cell receptor beta chains from one sample, sequenced in a study of technical replicates of blood from a few donors. TCRdb's copy holds only in-frame clones and misses some; the assay was immunoSEQ multiplex PCR. In the table there are some 94,000 clones, 85% to 95% of which are singletons. Specimen: T cells isolated from PBMCs. Receptor source: a human donor in good health. CDR3s include the opening cysteine and the closing phenylalanine or tryptophan. D genes are given only for firm matches. Clone size is stated in some rows and not others, as once, few, many or a class when expanded.

V gene	J gene	D gene	clone size	CDR3 protein	CDR3 DNA
TRBV15	TRBJ2-7	NA	NA	CATSRDRNEGSYEQYF	TGTGCCACCAGCAGAGATCGAAATGAGGGATCCTACGAGCAGTACTTC
TRBV30	TRBJ1-1	TRBD1	NA	CAWTRQGETEAFF	TGTGCCTGGACCAGACAGGGAGAGACTGAAGCTTTCTTT
TRBV11-2	TRBJ2-2	TRBD2	NA	CASSFTGTSRVGELFF	TGTGCCAGCAGCTTTACCGGGACTAGCCGCGTCGGGGAGCTGTTTTTT
TRBV4-3	TRBJ1-4	TRBD1	few	CASSQDFRTGREKLFF	TGCGCCAGCAGCCAAGATTTTCGGACAGGGAGGGAAAAACTGTTTTTT
TRBV19	TRBJ1-5	TRBD1	NA	CASGQGRPPDNQPQHF	TGTGCCAGTGGACAGGGACGCCCCCCCGACAATCAGCCCCAGCATTTT
TRBV7-9	TRBJ1-1	NA	NA	CASSFLPGREAFF	TGTGCCAGCAGCTTCCTCCCGGGAAGAGAGGCTTTCTTT
TRBV7-3	TRBJ2-3	TRBD2	once	CASSLLAGGGTDTQYF	TGTGCCAGCAGCTTACTAGCGGGAGGCGGCACAGATACGCAGTATTTT
TRBV29-1	TRBJ2-7	TRBD2	NA	CSVEGSLAGGPSYEQYF	TGCAGCGTTGAAGGAAGTCTAGCGGGAGGCCCCTCCTACGAGCAGTACTTC
TRBV30	TRBJ2-7	NA	NA	CAWYGIGPGYYF	TGTGCCTGGTACGGGATAGGACCCGGATACTACTTC
TRBV11-2	TRBJ2-2	TRBD2	NA	CASSSATSAYTGELFF	TGTGCCAGCAGCTCAGCGACTAGCGCCTACACCGGGGAGCTGTTTTTT
TRBV18	TRBJ1-3	NA	once	CASSPAGEGNTIYF	TGTGCCAGCTCACCGGCAGGGGAAGGAAACACCATATATTTT
TRBV5-1	TRBJ1-4	TRBD1	NA	CASSPHPGTGYEKLFF	TGCGCCAGCAGCCCGCATCCCGGGACAGGGTACGAAAAACTGTTTTTT
TRBV19	TRBJ2-2	TRBD2	NA	CASMISGGPTGELFF	TGTGCCAGTATGATATCGGGAGGACCTACCGGGGAGCTGTTTTTT
TRBV10-3	TRBJ2-7	NA	NA	CAITRDRYEQYF	TGTGCCATCACCCGAGACAGGTACGAGCAGTACTTC
TRBV7-9	TRBJ1-1	TRBD1	few	CASSLIPGQGRTEAFF	TGTGCCAGCAGCTTAATCCCCGGACAGGGAAGAACTGAAGCTTTCTTT
TRBV28	TRBJ2-3	TRBD2	NA	CASSASAGVTDTQYF	TGTGCCAGCAGCGCCTCGGCGGGAGTCACAGATACGCAGTATTTT
TRBV6-6	TRBJ2-7	TRBD1	NA	CATTQDRVAYEQYF	TGTGCCACCACTCAGGACAGGGTTGCGTACGAGCAGTACTTC
TRBV7-9	TRBJ1-4	TRBD1	NA	CASSPYRGQDEKLFF	TGTGCCAGCAGCCCCTATAGGGGGCAAGATGAAAAACTGTTTTTT
TRBV13	TRBJ1-1	NA	NA	CASSLTEAAFF	TGTGCCAGCAGCTTAACAGAAGCAGCTTTCTTT
TRBV5-1	TRBJ2-5	TRBD2	NA	CASSSSSGDQETQYF	TGCGCCAGCAGCTCATCTAGCGGGGACCAAGAGACCCAGTACTTC
TRBV5-4	TRBJ1-1	NA	NA	CASSLGRRTAFF	TGTGCCAGCAGCTTGGGTCGGAGGACAGCTTTCTTT
TRBV6-6	TRBJ2-2	NA	NA	CASSSPGLATGELFF	TGTGCCAGCAGCTCACCGGGACTTGCCACCGGGGAGCTGTTTTTT
TRBV2	TRBJ1-1	TRBD1	NA	CASKRDRMDTEAFF	TGTGCCAGCAAGAGGGACAGGATGGATACTGAAGCTTTCTTT
TRBV11-2	TRBJ2-7	TRBD1	NA	CASSLGQGRSYEQYF	TGTGCCAGCAGCTTAGGACAGGGGAGGTCCTACGAGCAGTACTTC
TRBV7-9	TRBJ2-7	TRBD1	NA	CASSWTGSHEQYF	TGTGCCAGCAGCTGGACAGGTTCCCACGAGCAGTACTTC
TRBV7-9	TRBJ2-5	NA	NA	CASSLVWQGIETQYF	TGTGCCAGCAGCTTAGTTTGGCAGGGGATAGAGACCCAGTACTTC
TRBV11-2	TRBJ2-3	NA	NA	CASSLEGLKDTQYF	TGTGCCAGCAGCTTAGAGGGGCTAAAAGATACGCAGTATTTT
TRBV19	TRBJ2-2	NA	NA	CASSQGTTNTGELFF	TGTGCCAGTAGTCAGGGGACTACCAACACCGGGGAGCTGTTTTTT
TRBV13	TRBJ1-2	NA	few	CASRDLTYFGGQHGYTF	TGTGCCAGCAGGGATTTAACATACTTTGGCGGCCAGCATGGCTACACCTTC
TRBV6-1	TRBJ2-1	NA	NA	CASGQHTAQFF	TGTGCCAGCGGACAACACACAGCTCAGTTCTTC
TRBV2	TRBJ2-5	NA	NA	CASSLETQYF	TGTGCCAGCAGCTTAGAGACCCAGTACTTC
TRBV25-1	TRBJ1-1	NA	NA	CASGGPWMNTEAFF	TGTGCCAGCGGAGGTCCATGGATGAACACTGAAGCTTTCTTT
TRBV19	TRBJ1-4	NA	NA	CASSRAVPQGSNEKLFF	TGTGCCAGTAGTCGGGCCGTGCCGCAGGGCTCTAATGAAAAACTGTTTTTT
TRBV30	TRBJ1-2	NA	NA	CAWEGNYGYTF	TGTGCCTGGGAGGGAAATTATGGCTACACCTTC
TRBV7-2	TRBJ2-1	NA	NA	CASSLVSDEQFF	TGTGCCAGCAGCTTAGTATCCGATGAGCAGTTCTTC
TRBV27	TRBJ2-5	TRBD1	NA	CASSETGAQETQYF	TGTGCCAGCAGTGAGACAGGGGCCCAAGAGACCCAGTACTTC
TRBV28	TRBJ1-1	TRBD1	NA	CASSLVSDRDEAFF	TGTGCCAGCAGTTTAGTATCGGACAGGGATGAAGCTTTCTTT
TRBV2	TRBJ1-2	NA	NA	CASQSGMGGESGYTF	TGTGCCAGCCAATCTGGGATGGGGGGGGAAAGTGGCTACACCTTC
TRBV7-7	TRBJ2-3	TRBD2	NA	CASSELAARDTQYF	TGTGCCAGCAGCGAACTAGCGGCTCGGGATACGCAGTATTTT
TRBV2	TRBJ2-3	TRBD2	few	CASIRLAGGTDTQYF	TGTGCCAGCATTAGACTAGCGGGAGGGACAGATACGCAGTATTTT
TRBV6-6	TRBJ2-1	TRBD2	NA	CASSYYGGEGEQFF	TGTGCCAGCAGTTACTACGGGGGGGAAGGGGAGCAGTTCTTC
TRBV18	TRBJ2-3	NA	NA	CASSPERDTDTQYF	TGTGCCAGCTCACCCGAGCGAGACACAGATACGCAGTATTTT
TRBV5-1	TRBJ2-1	TRBD2	NA	CASSPGTSGSYNEQFF	TGCGCCAGCAGCCCGGGTACTAGCGGGAGCTACAATGAGCAGTTCTTC
TRBV30	TRBJ1-2	NA	NA	CAWSDLPGYTF	TGTGCCTGGAGTGATCTTCCTGGCTACACCTTC
TRBV7-9	TRBJ2-1	NA	NA	CASSQRLGPFF	TGTGCCAGCAGCCAAAGACTAGGTCCGTTCTTC
TRBV7-8	TRBJ2-7	TRBD1	NA	CASSLMTGKGDEQYF	TGTGCCAGCAGCTTAATGACAGGGAAGGGCGACGAGCAGTACTTC
TRBV28	TRBJ2-7	TRBD1	NA	CASSFPGLGGEQYF	TGTGCCAGCAGTTTCCCCGGCTTAGGGGGCGAACAGTACTTC
TRBV5-6	TRBJ2-4	TRBD1	NA	CASSTRTGADIQYF	TGTGCCAGCAGCACTCGGACAGGCGCGGACATTCAGTACTTC
TRBV4-1	TRBJ2-3	NA	NA	CASSQDNGGTDTQYF	TGCGCCAGCAGCCAAGATAACGGGGGCACAGATACGCAGTATTTT
TRBV15	TRBJ1-2	NA	NA	CATSRDPRGNYGYTF	TGTGCCACCAGCAGAGATCCCCGGGGTAACTATGGCTACACCTTC
TRBV5-6	TRBJ1-4	TRBD1	NA	CASSYLTGTGKKLFF	TGTGCCAGCAGCTACCTGACTGGGACAGGGAAAAAACTGTTTTTT
TRBV7-2	TRBJ2-2	TRBD2	NA	CASTPRLAGGDTGELFF	TGTGCCAGCACTCCACGCCTAGCGGGAGGGGACACCGGGGAGCTGTTTTTT
TRBV14	TRBJ2-7	NA	NA	CASSLGSEQYF	TGTGCCAGCAGTTTAGGGAGCGAGCAGTACTTC
TRBV28	TRBJ2-1	TRBD2	NA	CASRLAGDYNEQFF	TGTGCCAGCAGACTAGCGGGAGATTACAATGAGCAGTTCTTC